The 3 T cell receptor beta chains below were found in one sample sequenced in a study of T cells in Graves' hyperthyroidism and ophthalmopathy. There were TCR beta CDR3 regions amplified from RNA transcripts. Carried out on the TCR CDR3, a first-round RT-PCR used the HTBI primer set. TCRdb used MiXCR to reprocess the multiplex PCR reads, holding one entry per CDR3 protein. This table has approximately 490,000 distinct CDR3 sequences, 22% appearing once. Input material: blood. Receptor source: a woman aged 70-85 years with Graves' ophthalmopathy.

This clonotype appeared a few times. This sequence joins TRBV11-3 and TRBJ1-1; no reliable D call. The germline V gene has CDR1 SGHNT and CDR2 YENEEA. The length of the CDR3 is 14 residues. Trimming cost V 0 bases and J 11 bases, with 16 bases left between them. CDR3 region: CASSLEDLSNTAFF. The CDR3 nucleotides read TGTGCCAGCAGCTTAGAAGACCTAAGTAATACCGCTTTCTTT.

This clonotype was seen at least ten times. The chain carries TRBV6-1 and TRBJ2-7; TRBD1 might be the D (6 bases). Germline CDR1 and CDR2: MNHNS and SASEGT. V was trimmed by 6 bases and J by 0 bases, leaving 18 bases between them. The CDR3 is made up of 16 amino acids. Here the CDR3 DNA reads TGTGCCAGCAGAGCCTTCCGGGACACGAGCTCCTACGAGCAGTACTTC. Translating it yields CASRAFRDTSSYEQYF.

This clonotype was seen only a few times. The chain combines TRBV6-1 with TRBJ1-1, with 7 bases lining up with TRBD1. The CDR3 is made up of 12 amino acids. V dropped 6 bases and J dropped 6; count of bases not matched to a gene: 4. Germline values: CDR1 MNHNS, CDR2 SASEGT. In DNA, the CDR3 is TGTGCCAGCAGCCGTCAGGGGGCTGAAGCTTTCTTT. Protein product: CASSRQGAEAFF.